Presented here are 22 T cell receptor beta chains from one specimen sequenced in a study of beta chain features in type 1 diabetes. Expressed TCRB transcripts got sequenced, as all isolated RNA was reverse transcribed. Here immunoSEQ multiplex PCR was the method, and the copy in TCRdb shows in-frame clones only, minus some. The data contain about 620,000 clones, 15% to 17% of them singletons. The sequencing sample was made of naive CD4+ T cells from blood. Source of these receptors: a man in his late teens or twenties in good health.

This clone has only a few counts. The chain has TRBV29-1 and TRBJ1-2; unclear D gene. This CDR3 is 13 amino acids long. V gave up 6 bases and J gave up 8 bases, with 19 bases separating them. Germline loops: CDR1 SQVTM, CDR2 ANQGSEA. CDR3 bases: TGCAGCGTCCACGGACGTGGCCTGCAGGGCTACACCTTC. Protein product: CSVHGRGLQGYTF.

This sequence joins TRBV27 and TRBJ1-1, with D uncertain. CDR3 size: 14 residues. Germline V lookup: CDR1 MNHEY, CDR2 SMNVEV (reference sequence). Trimming stripped 6 bases from V and 4 bases from J, with 15 bases between. CDR3 loop: CASRKGPAATEAFF. CDR3 coding DNA: TGTGCCAGCAGAAAGGGCCCGGCGGCCACTGAAGCTTTCTTT.

The chain carries TRBV5-6 and TRBJ2-2, with TRBD2 matching over 7 bases. Germline CDR1 and CDR2: SGHDT and YYEEEE. J gave up 7 bases and V 4 bases, and 13 bases lay outside the gene matches. The CDR3 totals 16 residues. CDR3 protein: CASSPPGLGMIGELFF. The DNA for the CDR3 is TGTGCCAGCAGCCCCCCCGGACTAGGTATGATCGGGGAGCTGTTTTTT.

This clone was counted between two and nine times. The V call is TRBV28, the J call TRBJ1-4; D might be TRBD1 (6 bases). The length of the CDR3 is 16 residues. Germline values: CDR1 MDHEN, CDR2 SYDVKM. The V and J ends lost 5 bases and 8 bases respectively, with 21 bases between them. The CDR3 sequence is CASSPGQGGGFEKLFF. CDR3 coding DNA: TGTGCCAGCAGTCCCGGTCAGGGAGGGGGATTCGAAAAACTGTTTTTT.

The V and J genes are TRBV28 and TRBJ2-7; 8 bases align to TRBD2. Germline V gene lookup returns CDR1 MDHEN and CDR2 SYDVKM. The V and J ends lost 9 bases and 6 bases, in that order; junction bases with no gene match: 4. The CDR3 has 11 amino acids. The CDR3, as DNA: TGTGCCAGTTCGGGGGGGCGCGAGCAGTACTTC. It specifies CASSGGREQYF.

The table lists this clone with a few counts. This chain links TRBV28 with TRBJ2-7, with 9 nucleotides matching TRBD1. Trimming at V came to 3 bases and at J to 0 bases, leaving 6 bases not matched to a gene. The CDR3 runs 16 residues. Per germline, CDR1 MDHEN and CDR2 SYDVKM. The CDR3 DNA sequence: TGTGCCAGCAGTTTGATAGGACAGGGGCGCTCCTACGAGCAGTACTTC. Translation gives CASSLIGQGRSYEQYF.

This clone was observed a few times. The gene calls are TRBV18 and TRBJ2-4; TRBD1 is a possible D gene (5 bases). CDR3 length: 13 residues. CDR1 and CDR2 from the germline V gene are KGHSH and LQKENI. The germline V and J ends were trimmed by 0 bases and 7 bases, with 7 bases remaining between them. The CDR3 loop reads CASSPPYRNIQYF. CDR3 bases: TGTGCCAGCTCACCACCGTACAGGAACATTCAGTACTTC.

V usage is TRBV2 and J usage is TRBJ2-7; D is unresolved. The V end was cut by 5 bases, the J end by 3 bases, with 5 bases between. This CDR3 is built from 11 residues. From germline, CDR1 is SNHLY and CDR2 FYNNEI. CDR3 loop: CASSTNYEQYF. DNA for the CDR3: TGTGCCAGCAGTACTAACTACGAGCAGTACTTC. Full variable domain (missing parts from reference TRBV2 and TRBJ2-7): EPEVTQTPSHQVTQMGQEVILRCVPISNHLYFYWYRQILGQKVEFLVSFYNNEISEKSEIFDDQFSVERPDGSNFTLKIRSTKLEDSAMYFCASSTNYEQYFGPGTRLTVT.

This rearrangement joins TRBV11-2 to TRBJ2-3; unclear D gene. V gave up 8 bases and J gave up 0 bases, with 18 bases separating them. This CDR3 region has 16 residues. The germline V gene has CDR1 SGHAT and CDR2 FQNNGV. The CDR3 DNA sequence: TGTGCCAGCGTCAGTCTCAAGCGTACAAGCACAGATACGCAGTATTTT. As protein: CASVSLKRTSTDTQYF.

This clone has a handful of counts. A junction boundary mismatches the germline segment, possibly from a read error. The rearrangement links TRBV4-2 to TRBJ2-1; 9 bases are a match to TRBD2. Germline lookup yields CDR1 LGHNA and CDR2 YNFKEQ. The CDR3 sequence is 16 residues long. DNA for the CDR3: TGTGCCAGCAGCCAAGGGTCAGGTATTAGCGGGAGCTCCCGTCTCTTC. Amino acid sequence: CASSQGSGISGSSRLF.

To note about this clone: A clone one base away is much larger, so this may be a read error. The CDR3 here is CASSLGRNTEAFF. The CDR3 nucleotides read TGTGCCAGCAGCTTAGGGAGGAACACTGAAGCTTTCTTT. The V call is TRBV11-3, the J call TRBJ1-1; the D is unclear. The V end was cut by 1 base, the J end by 1 base, with 4 bases between. This CDR3 is built from 13 residues. Germline CDR1 SGHNT, CDR2 YENEEA. Looking up the rest from reference TRBV11-3 and TRBJ1-1 gives the full variable domain: EAGVVQSPRYKIIEKKQPVAFWCNPISGHNTLYWYLQNLGQGPELLIRYENEEAVDDSQLPKDRFSAERLKGVDSTLKIQPAELGDSAVYLCASSLGRNTEAFFGQGTRLTVV.

V usage is TRBV27 and J usage is TRBJ2-5; 9 nucleotides match TRBD2. CDR3 length equals 14 residues. V shed 6 bases and J 3 bases; nucleotides not matched to a gene: 5. Per the germline V gene, CDR1 is MNHEY and CDR2 is SMNVEV (reference sequence). The CDR3: CASRDLAGEETQYF. CDR3 in DNA: TGTGCCAGCAGAGACTTAGCGGGAGAAGAGACCCAGTACTTC.

The rearrangement joins TRBV18 to TRBJ2-7; a weak D match, TRBD1 (6 bases). V was shortened by 2 bases and J by 7 bases, with 21 bases between the two germline ends. CDR1 and CDR2 from the germline V gene are KGHSH and LQKENI. CDR3 length: 16 amino acids. For the CDR3, the DNA is TGTGCCAGCTCACCAAAGGACAGTAGGGGCGCGTTAGAGCAGTACTTC. It specifies CASSPKDSRGALEQYF.

A remark on this clone: This specimen includes other DNA sequences encoding the same CDR3. The V gene is TRBV18, the J gene TRBJ2-5; D unclear. CDR3 length: 13 amino acids. Germline assignment: CDR1 KGHSH and CDR2 LQKENI. V was cut by 1 base and J by 0 bases, with 3 bases left in between. The CDR3 loop reads CASSPQYQETQYF. Here the CDR3 DNA reads TGTGCCAGCTCACCACAGTACCAAGAGACCCAGTACTTC.

This clone was seen a handful of times. The gene calls are TRBV10-3 and TRBJ1-1; 7 bases fit TRBD1. After removal of 6 bases from V and 6 bases from J, the junction contained 16 bases not matched to a gene. Germline loops: CDR1 ENHRY, CDR2 SYGVKD. The CDR3 extends over 16 amino acids. The CDR3 bases are TGTGCCATCAGGGGATTGCGACAGGGCCCTACTTCTGAAGCTTTCTTT. It translates to CAIRGLRQGPTSEAFF.

This chain links TRBV5-5 with TRBJ1-1; possibly TRBD1 for D (6 bases). This CDR3 has 13 amino acids. Trimming shortened V by 3 bases and J by 8 bases, and 14 bases separated the two germline ends. The V gene's germline CDR1 is SGHKS and CDR2 YYEKEE (reference sequence). CDR3 sequence reads: CASSSPTGREAFF. CDR3 DNA sequence: TGTGCCAGCAGCTCCCCTACAGGGCGAGAAGCTTTCTTT.

CDR3 amino acids: CASSQSGGDLAKNIQYF. DNA of the CDR3: TGTGCCAGCAGCCAATCCGGTGGAGATTTAGCCAAAAACATTCAGTACTTC. The chain recombines TRBV16 with TRBJ2-4; no reliable D call. The V and J ends lost 0 bases and 0 bases respectively, with 12 bases between them. Per the germline V gene, CDR1 is KGHSY and CDR2 is FQNENV. The CDR3 sequence is 17 residues long.

This chain connects TRBV7-8 to TRBJ2-7; D uncertain. Germline CDR1 SGHVS, CDR2 FQNEAQ. This CDR3 spans 16 amino acids. Trimming pared 3 bases from V and 0 bases from J, leaving 15 bases between. The CDR3 nucleotides are TGTGCCAGCAGCTTCGACGCGACATCCATCTCCTACGAGCAGTACTTC. Amino acids: CASSFDATSISYEQYF.

A word on this clone: Mismatch with germline at one junction end may stem from a read error. The chain links TRBV7-9 to TRBJ1-2; 7 nucleotides agree with TRBD1. This CDR3 has 12 residues. The germline V gene has CDR1 SEHNR and CDR2 FQNEAQ (reference sequence). DNA of the CDR3: TGTGCCAGCACCTTAACAGGGGACGGCTACACCTTC. It translates to CASTLTGDGYTF.

This clone came up a few times. Written as DNA, the CDR3 is TGCGCCAGCAGCTTGGGGACTAGCGCCACCTACGAGCAGTACTTC. Protein product: CASSLGTSATYEQYF. The gene calls are TRBV5-1 and TRBJ2-7; 9 nucleotides match TRBD2. Unmatched junction bases numbered 3, after V lost 0 bases and J lost 2 bases. CDR1 and CDR2 from the germline V gene are SGHRS and YFSETQ. This CDR3 spans 15 amino acids.

The genes are TRBV5-6 and TRBJ2-3, with 7 bases identical to TRBD2. The CDR3 consists of 15 residues. Looked up from germline, CDR1 is SGHDT and CDR2 is YYEEEE. V lost 2 bases and J lost 3; bases outside the gene matches: 6. CDR3 nucleotide sequence: TGTGCCAGCAGCTTCACGGGGGGAAGGACAGATACGCAGTATTTT. Translation: CASSFTGGRTDTQYF.

This clone was seen a few times. CDR3 sequence: CASKGSLSYEQYF. CDR3 DNA: TGTGCCAGCAAGGGTTCACTCTCCTACGAGCAGTACTTC. V gene TRBV28 combines with J gene TRBJ2-7; D not resolved. V was clipped by 7 bases and J by 0 bases, with 10 bases between them. CDR3 length equals 13 residues. Germline V CDR1 and CDR2: MDHEN, SYDVKM.